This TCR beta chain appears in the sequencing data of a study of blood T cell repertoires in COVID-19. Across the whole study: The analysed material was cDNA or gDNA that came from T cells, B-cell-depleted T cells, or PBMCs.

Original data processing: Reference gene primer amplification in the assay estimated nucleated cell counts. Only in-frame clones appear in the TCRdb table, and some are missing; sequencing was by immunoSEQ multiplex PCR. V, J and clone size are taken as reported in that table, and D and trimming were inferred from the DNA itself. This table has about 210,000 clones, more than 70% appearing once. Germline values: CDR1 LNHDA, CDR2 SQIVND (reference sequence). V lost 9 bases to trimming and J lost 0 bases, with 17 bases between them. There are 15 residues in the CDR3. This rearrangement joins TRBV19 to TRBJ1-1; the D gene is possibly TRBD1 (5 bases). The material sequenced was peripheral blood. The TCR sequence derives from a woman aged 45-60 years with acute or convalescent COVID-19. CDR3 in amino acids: CASHSGGNLNTEAFF. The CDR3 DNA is TGTGCCAGCCACTCGGGGGGAAACCTGAACACTGAAGCTTTCTTT.